Below are 32 T cell receptor beta chains sequenced from a single sample in a study of blood T cell repertoires in COVID-19. Clones were read by immunoSEQ multiplex PCR, and TCRdb kept only the in-frame ones, dropping some. The table includes approximately 61,000 clones, approximately 80% detected once. Input material: peripheral blood. The origin of the receptors is a human donor in a cohort sampled during active COVID-19.

The genes are TRBV27 and TRBJ1-6, with D perhaps matching TRBD1 (6 bases). Deletions cut 6 bases from V and 19 bases from J, with 22 bases between. CDR3 size: 13 residues. Germline lookup yields CDR1 MNHEY and CDR2 SMNVEV (reference sequence). The CDR3 spells CASRTQSGGHLHF. CDR3 nucleotide sequence: TGTGCCAGCAGAACACAGAGCGGGGGACACCTTCACTTT.

The gene calls are TRBV4-3 and TRBJ1-6; D unresolved. The V end lost 0 bases, the J end lost 16 bases, and 10 bases lay between the germline ends. The CDR3 has 12 residues. CDR1 and CDR2 (germline): LGHNA, YSLEER. CDR3 bases: TGCGCCAGCAGCCAAGAAGTTGGCAGGCTCCACTTT. Protein: CASSQEVGRLHF.

This clone came up a few times. The chain has TRBV6-2 or TRBV6-3 and TRBJ1-1; 9 nucleotides line up with TRBD1. The ends lost 5 bases at V and 4 bases at J; junction bases unmatched: 5. Germline values: CDR1 MNHEY, CDR2 SVGEGT. CDR3 size: 14 residues. This chain's CDR3 is CASSPDRGITEAFF. The CDR3 bases are TGTGCCAGCAGTCCCGACAGGGGGATCACTGAAGCTTTCTTT.

The chain joins TRBV5-4 to TRBJ2-7, with D perhaps TRBD1 (5 bases). The CDR3 is 13 residues long. From germline, CDR1 is SGHNT and CDR2 YYREEE (reference sequence). Trimming left V 1 base short and J 6 bases short, with 11 bases between. The CDR3 reads CASSLSGRGEQYF. Written as DNA, the CDR3 is TGTGCCAGCAGCTTGTCAGGGCGAGGCGAGCAGTACTTC.

In DNA form, the CDR3 reads TGTGCCAGCAGCATTAGTTGGGAGACCCAGTACTTC. Translating gives CASSISWETQYF. The chain is built from TRBV28 and TRBJ2-5, with unresolved D. The germline V gene has CDR1 MDHEN and CDR2 SYDVKM. The CDR3 runs 12 residues. The V gene lost 6 bases and the J gene lost 5 bases, with 10 bases spanning the gap.

As regards this clone: One end of the junction fails to match germline, which may point to a read error. The V gene is TRBV18, the J gene TRBJ2-1; 8 nucleotides line up with TRBD1. Germline V gene sequence: CDR1 KGHSH, CDR2 LQKENI. The CDR3 extends over 14 amino acids. CDR3 in amino acids: CASSPNEAGGRGLF. CDR3 nucleotide sequence: TGTGCCAGCTCGCCAAACGAGGCGGGTGGCAGGGGGCTCTTC.

This rearrangement joins TRBV9 to TRBJ2-1; TRBD2 matches 10 bases. J was trimmed by 6 bases and V by 2 bases; bases with no gene match: 8. Per germline, CDR1 SGDLS and CDR2 YYNGEE. The length of the CDR3 is 16 residues. The CDR3 sequence is CASSVGAGGIVNEQFF. CDR3 coding DNA: TGTGCCAGCAGCGTCGGAGCGGGAGGGATTGTCAATGAGCAGTTCTTC. The whole variable domain, filled in from reference TRBV9 and TRBJ2-1, reads DSGVTQTPKHLITATGQRVTLRCSPRSGDLSVYWYQQSLDQGLQFLIQYYNGEERAKGNILERFSAQQFPDLHSELNLSSLELGDSALYFCASSVGAGGIVNEQFFGPGTRLTVL.

CDR3 DNA: TGCGCCAGCAGCTTGGGGCGGTATGACGAAAAACTGTTTTTT. Translation gives CASSLGRYDEKLFF. The V gene is TRBV5-1, the J gene TRBJ1-4; D is unresolved. The germline V gene has CDR1 SGHRS and CDR2 YFSETQ. Trimming left V 0 bases short and J 8 bases short, with 11 bases between. The CDR3 covers 14 residues.

This clone was counted once. The chain carries TRBV3-1 (or the pseudogene TRBV3-2) and TRBJ2-1; 7 nucleotides match TRBD1. Germline loops: CDR1 LGHDT, CDR2 YNNKEL (reference sequence). This CDR3 spans 18 amino acids. The trim removed 0 bases at V and 4 bases at J, leaving 12 bases unmatched. The CDR3 loop is CASSQELFRDSLYNEQFF. The DNA for the CDR3 is TGTGCCAGCAGCCAAGAACTGTTCCGGGACAGCTTATACAATGAGCAGTTCTTC.

The gene calls are TRBV12-3 or TRBV12-4 and TRBJ1-2; a possible D gene is TRBD1 (5 bases). The V end was cut by 6 bases, the J end by 5 bases, with 10 bases between. CDR3 size: 12 residues. As DNA, the CDR3 is TGTGCCAGCAGACGACAGTTTTATGGCTACACCTTC. This encodes CASRRQFYGYTF.

The chain carries TRBV9 and TRBJ2-1; 13 bases are a match to TRBD2. V trimming: 3 bases; J trimming: 10 bases; junction bases outside the gene matches: 10. The CDR3 is 16 residues long. Germline assignment: CDR1 SGDLS and CDR2 YYNGEE. CDR3 protein: CASSASGTSGTGEQFF. For the CDR3, the DNA is TGTGCCAGCAGCGCATCCGGGACTAGCGGGACGGGGGAGCAGTTCTTC.

CDR3 in amino acids: CASRASSGGYNEQFF. DNA of the CDR3: TGTGCCAGCAGGGCATCTAGCGGGGGCTACAATGAGCAGTTCTTC. This chain joins TRBV9 and TRBJ2-1; TRBD2 matches at 10 bases. Trimming at V came to 5 bases and at J to 3 bases, leaving 5 bases not matched to a gene. Germline CDR1 reads SGDLS; CDR2 reads YYNGEE. CDR3 length: 15 amino acids.

This clone has a handful of counts. The chain employs TRBV7-8 and TRBJ2-7, with D uncertain. V dropped 6 bases and J dropped 3 bases, with 12 bases sitting between them. CDR3 length equals 13 residues. Germline V CDR1 and CDR2: SGHVS, FQNEAQ. This CDR3 is CASRPARYYEQYF. CDR3 in DNA: TGTGCCAGCAGACCAGCCAGGTACTACGAGCAGTACTTC.

The chain recombines TRBV3-1 (or the pseudogene TRBV3-2) with TRBJ2-7; no reliable D call. This CDR3 region has 16 residues. Trimming cost V 0 bases and J 1 base, with 13 bases left between them. The germline gives CDR1 LGHDT, CDR2 YNNKEL (reference sequence). The DNA of the CDR3 is TGTGCCAGCAGCCAAGACCAGATTGCCAGTTCCTACGAGCAGTACTTC. Translating gives CASSQDQIASSYEQYF.

The chain couples TRBV6-5 to TRBJ2-7; D is perhaps TRBD1 (6 bases). Germline CDR1 is MNHEY and CDR2 is SVGAGI. This CDR3 has 14 residues. V shed 6 bases and J shed 0 bases, with 12 bases lying between them. The CDR3 region has the DNA TGTGCCAGCAGATTCAGGGGTAGCTCCTACGAGCAGTACTTC. Protein sequence: CASRFRGSSYEQYF.

The chain links TRBV19 to TRBJ1-2; D unclear. Germline CDR1 LNHDA, CDR2 SQIVND (reference sequence). This CDR3 has 14 amino acids. With 4 bases removed from V and 0 bases from J, the gap between germline ends came to 9 bases. CDR3: CASSNRESNYGYTF. The CDR3 nucleotides read TGTGCCAGTAGTAACCGGGAATCTAACTATGGCTACACCTTC.

The rearrangement links TRBV12-3 or TRBV12-4 to TRBJ1-3; no reliable D call. The CDR3 is 12 residues long. Trimming cost V 8 bases and J 4 bases, with 9 bases left between them. The CDR3: CASRGPGNTIYF. Here the CDR3 DNA reads TGTGCCAGCCGCGGCCCCGGAAACACCATATATTTT.

This clone has just a few counts. The V and J genes are TRBV27 and TRBJ2-7; TRBD1 agrees at 7 bases. CDR1 and CDR2 from the germline V gene are MNHEY and SMNVEV (reference sequence). The CDR3 runs to 16 residues. V gave up 6 bases and J gave up 2 bases; unmatched junction bases: 13. CDR3 residues: CASRSDRARTAYEQYF. The CDR3 DNA reads as TGTGCCAGCAGGTCCGACAGGGCCCGGACCGCCTACGAGCAGTACTTC.

The chain uses TRBV7-2 and TRBJ1-1; 7 positions agree with TRBD1. The germline V gene encodes CDR1 SGHTA and CDR2 FQGNSA. Trimming took 9 bases from V and 5 from J; bases not matched to a gene: 12. CDR3 length: 14 residues. The CDR3 reads CASQGDGITTEAFF. DNA of the CDR3: TGTGCCAGTCAGGGGGATGGTATAACGACTGAAGCTTTCTTT.

The chain employs TRBV4-1 and TRBJ2-4, with TRBD1 identical over 7 bases. The length of the CDR3 is 15 residues. Losses at the gene ends were 2 bases for V and 1 base for J; bases not matched to a gene: 2. Germline CDR1 and CDR2: MGHRA and YSYEKL. In nucleotides, the CDR3 is TGCGCCAGCAGCCAATGGGACAGTGCCAAAAACATTCAGTACTTC. Translated, it gives CASSQWDSAKNIQYF.

This clone was seen more than once but under ten times. The chain employs TRBV5-1 and TRBJ2-6; D is ambiguous. The CDR3 consists of 20 residues. V shed 3 bases and J shed 4 bases, with 26 bases lying between them. Per the germline V gene, CDR1 is SGHRS and CDR2 is YFSETQ. CDR3 DNA: TGCGCCAGCAGCTCGACCGCGGCCTATTATCGGCGGTCCGGGGCCAACGTCCTGACTTTC. Protein sequence: CASSSTAAYYRRSGANVLTF.

The chain links TRBV2 to TRBJ2-6; D remains ambiguous. Trimming stripped 8 bases from V and 0 bases from J, with 8 bases between. CDR3 length equals 14 residues. Germline CDR1 SNHLY, CDR2 FYNNEI. The CDR3 nucleotides read TGTGCCAGCGTGCTAGGCTCTGGGGCCAACGTCCTGACTTTC. This translates into CASVLGSGANVLTF.

CDR3 in DNA: TGTGCCAGCGGTACGGGTGAAGCTTTCTTT. Translating it yields CASGTGEAFF. The chain employs TRBV28 and TRBJ1-1; D remains unclear. Germline lookup yields CDR1 MDHEN and CDR2 SYDVKM. V was shortened by 8 bases and J by 7 bases, with 8 bases between the two germline ends. This CDR3 has 10 amino acids.

V usage is TRBV10-2 and J usage is TRBJ2-1; 14 positions agree with TRBD2. V lost 4 bases to trimming and J lost 8 bases; unmatched junction nucleotides: 10. The germline V gene has CDR1 WSHSY and CDR2 SAAADI. The CDR3 runs 17 residues. The CDR3 loop is CASSASGTSGSFDEQFF. The CDR3 DNA is TGCGCCAGCAGTGCCTCCGGGACTAGCGGGAGCTTCGATGAGCAGTTCTTC.

This clone was seen a single time. The genes are TRBV6-5 and TRBJ1-1; perhaps TRBD1 as D (6 bases). Germline CDR1 is MNHEY and CDR2 is SVGAGI. Trimming took 4 bases from V and 3 from J, leaving 9 bases between them. This CDR3 region has 13 residues. CDR3 sequence (DNA): TGTGCCAGCAGTTGGGGGCTAGACACTGAAGCTTTCTTT. Its translation: CASSWGLDTEAFF.

This chain uses TRBV5-1 with TRBJ2-5; D gene uncertain. The germline CDR1 and CDR2 sequences are SGHRS and YFSETQ. This CDR3 comprises 15 residues. V lost 0 bases and J lost 2, with 11 bases in between. CDR3 protein: CASSLALAQQETQYF. In nucleotides, the CDR3 is TGCGCCAGCAGCTTGGCCTTGGCCCAACAAGAGACCCAGTACTTC.

The chain links TRBV5-8 to TRBJ1-1; 7 bases fit TRBD1. The CDR3 length is 13 residues. CDR1 SGHTS and CDR2 YDEGEE come from the germline V gene. With 4 bases clipped from V and 4 bases from J, the junction kept 4 bases outside the gene matches. The CDR3 DNA is TGTGCCAGCAGCCTCCGGGACAGCACTGAAGCTTTCTTT. Residues: CASSLRDSTEAFF.

The J gene is TRBJ2-1, the V gene TRBV6-5; maybe TRBD2 (6 bases). This CDR3 is built from 15 residues. Trimming pared 8 bases from V and 0 bases from J, leaving 14 bases between. Germline V gene sequence: CDR1 MNHEY, CDR2 SVGAGI. The DNA for the CDR3 is TGTGCCAGCGGGGTTAGCGGTAGCTCCTACAATGAGCAGTTCTTC. Translating it yields CASGVSGSSYNEQFF.

The chain couples TRBV5-4 to TRBJ2-5; 9 bases agree with TRBD2. This CDR3 spans 16 amino acids. Trimming cost V 0 bases and J 4 bases; bases outside gene matches: 7. The germline V gene encodes CDR1 SGHNT and CDR2 YYREEE (reference sequence). The chain's CDR3 is CASSLASGNRGETQYF. The CDR3 region has the DNA TGTGCCAGCAGCTTGGCTAGCGGGAATCGGGGAGAGACCCAGTACTTC.

The CDR3 region is CASSEGGYLYNEQFF. The CDR3 nucleotides read TGTGCCAGCAGTGAGGGGGGGTACCTTTACAATGAGCAGTTCTTC. This sequence joins TRBV6-1 and TRBJ2-1; 7 nucleotides agree with TRBD2. V was pared by 3 bases and J by 4 bases, with 6 bases of the junction left unmatched. The CDR3 has 15 residues. Germline CDR1 and CDR2: MNHNS and SASEGT.

This rearrangement joins TRBV21-1 to TRBJ2-5; TRBD1 was called by the table and not checked on the DNA. TRBV21-1 is recorded as a pseudogene. CDR3 length equals 13 residues. The CDR3 bases are TGTGCCAGCAGCAAAGAGGGGAAGGAGACCCAGTACTTC. Amino acids: CASSKEGKETQYF.

The chain couples TRBV2 to TRBJ2-2; a weak D match, TRBD1 (6 bases). There are 16 residues in the CDR3. The ends were cut back, 9 bases at V and 5 bases at J, with 22 bases in the middle. CDR1 is SNHLY and CDR2 is FYNNEI in the germline V gene. The CDR3 sequence: CARDMRRGKGTGELFF. The CDR3 DNA is TGTGCCAGGGACATGAGAAGGGGGAAAGGAACCGGGGAGCTGTTTTTT.